This section outlines one T cell receptor (beta chain) sequence together with its context. These data are taken from a study of blood T cells in healthy people across ages. This CDR3 region has 13 residues. V was clipped by 4 bases and J by 7 bases, with 13 bases between them. Looked up from germline, CDR1 is LNHDA and CDR2 is SQIVND (reference sequence). Per sample, a minimum of 6.5 million PBMCs were isolated. Combining a sample-barcoded 5' primer with a J-beta primer mix, a second PCR ran for about 6 to 12 cycles. The yield of each sample was at least 2.5 million CDR3-containing paired-end reads. TCRdb called the 5' RACE reads again in MiXCR, with one record for every CDR3 protein. The table lists about 1.6 million distinct CDR3 sequences, around 36% of them singletons.

Sample: blood. The sequence was collected from a woman in her thirties in good health. This chain joins TRBV19 and TRBJ2-5, with D uncertain. CDR3 in DNA: TGTGCCAGTAGTACCCGGGCCGGTGTGACCCAGTACTTC. Encoded protein: CASSTRAGVTQYF.